The present TCR beta chain was sequenced within a study of shared clonotypes between healthy human individuals. The assay was run at deep level. Profiled with immunoSEQ multiplex PCR; TCRdb holds only in-frame clones, not every one. The repertoire includes some 1.5 million clones, roughly 96% of them detected once, and about 1.2% sits in the top ten. There were only Caucasian adults among the donors, and all lived in Nashville, Tennessee. This CDR3 is 14 amino acids long. V was clipped by 7 bases and J by 3 bases; unmatched bases: 9. Germline V gene sequence: CDR1 MNHEY, CDR2 SMNVEV (reference sequence).

The sequencing input was naive CD4+ T cells sorted from blood. As for subset: CD45RA+ positively selected. The gene calls are TRBV27 and TRBJ2-7; 7 nucleotides align to TRBD2. The origin of this receptor is a man aged 30 to 45 in good health. For the CDR3, the DNA is TGTGCCAGCAAGACTAGCCACTCCGGCTACGAGCAGTACTTC. Its translation: CASKTSHSGYEQYF.